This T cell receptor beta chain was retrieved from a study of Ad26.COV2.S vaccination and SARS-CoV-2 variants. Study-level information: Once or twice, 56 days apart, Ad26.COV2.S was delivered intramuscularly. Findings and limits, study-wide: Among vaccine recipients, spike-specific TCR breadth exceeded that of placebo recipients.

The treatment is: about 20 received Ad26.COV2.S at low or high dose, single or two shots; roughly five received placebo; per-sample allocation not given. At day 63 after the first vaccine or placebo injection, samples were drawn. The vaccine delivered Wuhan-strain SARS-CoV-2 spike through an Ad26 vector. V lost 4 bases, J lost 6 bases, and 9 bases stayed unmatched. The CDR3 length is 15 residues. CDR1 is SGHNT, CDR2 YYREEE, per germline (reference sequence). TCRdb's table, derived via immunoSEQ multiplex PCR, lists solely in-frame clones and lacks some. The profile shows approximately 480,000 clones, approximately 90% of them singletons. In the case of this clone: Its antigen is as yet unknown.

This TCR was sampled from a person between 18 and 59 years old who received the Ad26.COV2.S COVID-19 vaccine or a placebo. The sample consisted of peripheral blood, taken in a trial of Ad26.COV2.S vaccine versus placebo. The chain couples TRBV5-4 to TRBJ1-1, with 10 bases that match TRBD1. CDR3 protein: CASSATGGAAAEAFF. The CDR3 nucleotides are TGTGCCAGCAGCGCGACAGGGGGCGCCGCCGCTGAAGCTTTCTTT.